This T cell receptor beta chain appears in the sequencing data of a study of radiotherapy plus CTLA-4 blockade in lung cancer. On the study more broadly: Disease control was achieved by over 30% of patients, and objective responses by 15% to 20%.

General study results and limits: Blood-borne expansion of tumor-derived TCR clones followed radiotherapy plus ipilimumab.

Profiling relied on immunoSEQ multiplex PCR, and the TCRdb table lists in-frame clones only, not all of them. The table includes approximately 99,000 clones, around 88% detected once. The V end was cut by 8 bases, the J end by 0 bases, with 17 bases between. The CDR3 covers 16 residues. CDR1 is KGHSH, CDR2 LQKENI, per germline. This clone was counted a few times. Its antigen is unknown. The J gene is TRBJ1-3, the V gene TRBV18, with D hard to call. The sequencing here drew on peripheral blood, taken from a patient treated with radiotherapy plus ipilimumab. The sequence was collected from a human donor with non-small cell lung cancer that progressed on radiotherapy plus ipilimumab. CDR3 amino acids: CASLLNRPSSGNTIYF. CDR3 bases: TGTGCCAGCCTACTCAATCGTCCGAGCTCTGGAAACACCATATATTTT.